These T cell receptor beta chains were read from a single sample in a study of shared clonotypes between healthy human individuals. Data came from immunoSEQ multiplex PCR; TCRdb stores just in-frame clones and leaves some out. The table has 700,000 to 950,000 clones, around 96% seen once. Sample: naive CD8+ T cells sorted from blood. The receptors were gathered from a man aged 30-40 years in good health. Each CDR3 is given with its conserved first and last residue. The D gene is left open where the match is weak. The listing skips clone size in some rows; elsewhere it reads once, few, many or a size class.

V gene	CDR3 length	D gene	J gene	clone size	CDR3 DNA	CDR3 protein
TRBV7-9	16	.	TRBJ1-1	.	TGTGCCAGCAGTCTAAAGGTCTTTACACAGAACACTGAAGCTTTCTTT	CASSLKVFTQNTEAFF
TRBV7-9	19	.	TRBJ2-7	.	TGTGCCAGCAGCGTAAATCTCCGTTCGTCGTCGGTCGGGTCCTACGAGCAGTACTTC	CASSVNLRSSSVGSYEQYF
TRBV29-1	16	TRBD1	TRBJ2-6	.	TGCAGCGTTTTCGACAGGGGCCCCCCTGGGGCCAACGTCCTGACTTTC	CSVFDRGPPGANVLTF
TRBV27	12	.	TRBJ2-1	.	TGTGCCAGCTGTAATACACACAATGAGCAGTTCTTC	CASCNTHNEQFF
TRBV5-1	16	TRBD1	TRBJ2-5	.	TGCGCCAGCAGCTTCCACTCAGGCAGGGGGCGAGAGACCCAGTACTTC	CASSFHSGRGRETQYF
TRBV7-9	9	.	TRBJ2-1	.	TGTGCCAGCAGCCCTGAGCAGTTCTTC	CASSPEQFF
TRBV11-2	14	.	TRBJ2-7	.	TGTGCCAGCAGCTTTTATGCAGTAACCTACGAGCAGTACTTC	CASSFYAVTYEQYF
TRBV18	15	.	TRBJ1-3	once	TGTGCCAGCTCACCAGGGGGAATGGCTGGAAACACCATATATTTT	CASSPGGMAGNTIYF
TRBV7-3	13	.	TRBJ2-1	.	TGTGCCAGCGCGAGGGACACCTACAATGAGCAGTTCTTC	CASARDTYNEQFF
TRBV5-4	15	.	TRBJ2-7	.	TGTGCCAGCAGCTTACGTCGGGACACTTCCTACGAGCAGTACTTC	CASSLRRDTSYEQYF
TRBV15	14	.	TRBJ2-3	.	TGTGCCACCAGCACTGCGGGTAGCACAGATACGCAGTATTTT	CATSTAGSTDTQYF
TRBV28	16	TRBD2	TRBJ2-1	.	TGTGCCAGCAGTTCCCGACTAGCGGGGATATACAATGAGCAGTTCTTC	CASSSRLAGIYNEQFF
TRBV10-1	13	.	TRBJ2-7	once	TGCGCCAGCAGTTCCGGGGGAGACTACGAGCAGTACTTC	CASSSGGDYEQYF
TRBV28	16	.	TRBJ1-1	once	TGTGCCAGCAGTTTTTTTTCGCGACAGTTGAACACTGAAGCTTTCTTT	CASSFFSRQLNTEAFF
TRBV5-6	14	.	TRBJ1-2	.	TGTGCCAGCAGCTTGGGCAGAAGCGCCTATGGCTACACCTTC	CASSLGRSAYGYTF
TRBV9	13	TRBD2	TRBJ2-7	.	TGTGCCAGCGGGCCGGGACTAGGTCTCTGGCAGTACTTC	CASGPGLGLWQYF
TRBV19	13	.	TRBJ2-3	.	TGTGCCAGTAGTATACTTGGCGACGATACGCAGTATTTT	CASSILGDDTQYF
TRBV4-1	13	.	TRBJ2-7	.	TGCGCCAGCAGCCACGAGGGTACCTACGAGCAGTACTTC	CASSHEGTYEQYF
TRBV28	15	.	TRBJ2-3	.	TGTGCCAGCAGTCCGGGCCCATCTAGCACAGATACGCAGTATTTT	CASSPGPSSTDTQYF
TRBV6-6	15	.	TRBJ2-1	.	TGTGCCAGCAGCCCGGCGGGGAGCGAGTACAATGAGCAGTTCTTC	CASSPAGSEYNEQFF
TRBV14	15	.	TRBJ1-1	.	TGTGCCAGCAGCCAAGATCGCGGGATCGACACTGAAGCTTTCTTT	CASSQDRGIDTEAFF
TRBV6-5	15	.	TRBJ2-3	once	TGTGCCAGCAGTTACTCGGCAGGAGGGGCAGATACGCAGTATTTT	CASSYSAGGADTQYF
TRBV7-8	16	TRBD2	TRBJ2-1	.	TGTGCCAGCAGCTCAGGACTAGCGGGATCCTACAATGAGCAGTTCTTC	CASSSGLAGSYNEQFF
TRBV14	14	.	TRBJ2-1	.	TGTGCCAGCAGCCCGGTCCTATTAGGGGATGAGCAGTTCTTC	CASSPVLLGDEQFF
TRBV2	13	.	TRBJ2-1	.	TGTGCCAGCTACGGGACGGACTACAATGAGCAGTTCTTC	CASYGTDYNEQFF
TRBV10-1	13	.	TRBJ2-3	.	TGCGCCAGCAGTGATAGGTTGACAGATACGCAGTATTTT	CASSDRLTDTQYF
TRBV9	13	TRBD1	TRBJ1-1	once	TGTGCCAGCAGCGTAGGGAGGGGGCAACCGGCTTTCTTT	CASSVGRGQPAFF
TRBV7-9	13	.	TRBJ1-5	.	TGTGCCAGCAGCTTAGGCTACAATCAGCCCCAGCATTTT	CASSLGYNQPQHF
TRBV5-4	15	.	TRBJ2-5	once	TGTGCCAGCAGCCAATCAGGCAGGGGAGAAGAGACCCAGTACTTC	CASSQSGRGEETQYF
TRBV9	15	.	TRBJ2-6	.	TGTGCCAGCAGCGTAGAGGGGTCTGGGGCCAACGTCCTGACTTTC	CASSVEGSGANVLTF
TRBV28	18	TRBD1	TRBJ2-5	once	TGTGCCAGCAGTTTCGGACAGGGGCCAACCCGAGGCCAAGAGACCCAGTACTTC	CASSFGQGPTRGQETQYF
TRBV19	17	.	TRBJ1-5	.	TGTGCCAGTACCCGAGGAGGGAATACTAATAGCAATCAGCCCCAGCATTTT	CASTRGGNTNSNQPQHF
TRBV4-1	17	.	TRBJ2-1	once	TGCGCCAGCAGTCCTGGGACATCCGGACCCTCCTACAATGAGCAGTTCTTC	CASSPGTSGPSYNEQFF
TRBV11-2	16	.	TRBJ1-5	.	TGTGCCAGCAGCTCGACCACGGGGGCTGTTAATCAGCCCCAGCATTTT	CASSSTTGAVNQPQHF
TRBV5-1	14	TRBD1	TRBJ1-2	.	TGCGCCAGCAGCTCCCCGGACAGGGTGGAAGGCTACACCTTC	CASSSPDRVEGYTF
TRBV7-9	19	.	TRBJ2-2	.	TGTGCCAGCAGCTTTCGGGGGGCACCTATCGGGTCGAACACCGGGGAGCTGTTTTTT	CASSFRGAPIGSNTGELFF
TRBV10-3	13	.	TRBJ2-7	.	TGTGCCATATCGGACCCCAAGAACTACGAGCAGTACTTC	CAISDPKNYEQYF
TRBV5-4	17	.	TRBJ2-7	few	TGTGCCAGCAGCGTTATTGACGGGTCCCTAGGGGTTTACGAGCAGTACTTC	CASSVIDGSLGVYEQYF
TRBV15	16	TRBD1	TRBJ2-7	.	TGTGCCACCAGCACTATCCGGGGACAGGGGTTCAACGAGCAGTACTTC	CATSTIRGQGFNEQYF